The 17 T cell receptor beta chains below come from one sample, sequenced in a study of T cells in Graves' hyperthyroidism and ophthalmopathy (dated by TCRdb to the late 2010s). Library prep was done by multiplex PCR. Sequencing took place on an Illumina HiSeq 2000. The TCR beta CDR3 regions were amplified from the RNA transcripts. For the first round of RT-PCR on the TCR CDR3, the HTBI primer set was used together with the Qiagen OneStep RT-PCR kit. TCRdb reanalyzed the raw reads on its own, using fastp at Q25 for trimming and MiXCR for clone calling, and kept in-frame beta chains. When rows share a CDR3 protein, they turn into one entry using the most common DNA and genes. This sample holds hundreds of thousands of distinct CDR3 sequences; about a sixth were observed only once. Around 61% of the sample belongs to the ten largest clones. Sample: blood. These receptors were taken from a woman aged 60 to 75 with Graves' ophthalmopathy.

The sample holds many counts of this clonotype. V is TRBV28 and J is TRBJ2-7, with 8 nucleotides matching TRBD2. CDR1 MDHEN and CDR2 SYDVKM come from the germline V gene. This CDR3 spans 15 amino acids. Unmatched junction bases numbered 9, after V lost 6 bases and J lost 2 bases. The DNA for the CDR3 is TGTGCCAGCAGAAGAAGCGGGAGCCCAACCTACGAGCAGTACTTC. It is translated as CASRRSGSPTYEQYF.

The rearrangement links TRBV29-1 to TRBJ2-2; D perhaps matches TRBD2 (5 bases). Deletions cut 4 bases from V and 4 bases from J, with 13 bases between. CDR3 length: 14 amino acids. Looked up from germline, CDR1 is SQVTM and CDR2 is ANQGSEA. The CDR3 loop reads CSVVVGGFTGELFF. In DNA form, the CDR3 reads TGCAGCGTTGTTGTCGGCGGGTTCACCGGGGAGCTGTTTTTT.

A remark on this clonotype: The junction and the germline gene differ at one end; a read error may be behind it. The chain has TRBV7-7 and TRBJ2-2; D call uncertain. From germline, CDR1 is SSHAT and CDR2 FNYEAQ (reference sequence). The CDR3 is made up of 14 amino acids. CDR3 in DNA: TGTGCTAGCAGCTTAGATCTGGGGATCGGGGAGCTGTTTTTT. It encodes CASSLDLGIGELFF.

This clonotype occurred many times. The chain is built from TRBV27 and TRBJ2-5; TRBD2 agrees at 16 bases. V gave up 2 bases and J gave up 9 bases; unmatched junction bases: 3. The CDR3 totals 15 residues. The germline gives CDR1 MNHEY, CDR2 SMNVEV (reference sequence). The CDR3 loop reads CASSLAGLAGGAQYF. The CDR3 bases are TGTGCCAGCAGTTTAGCGGGACTAGCGGGAGGGGCCCAGTACTTC.

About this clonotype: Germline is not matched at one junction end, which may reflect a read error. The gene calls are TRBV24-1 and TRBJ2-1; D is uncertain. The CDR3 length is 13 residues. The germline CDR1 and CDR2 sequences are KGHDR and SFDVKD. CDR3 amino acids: CATGDFSYNEQFF. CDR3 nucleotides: TGTGCCACCGGTGACTTCTCCTACAATGAGCAGTTCTTC.

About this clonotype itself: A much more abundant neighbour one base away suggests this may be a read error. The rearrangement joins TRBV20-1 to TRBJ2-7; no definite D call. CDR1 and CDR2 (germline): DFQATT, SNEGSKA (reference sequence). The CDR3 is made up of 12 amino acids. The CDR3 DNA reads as TGCAGTGCTAGGACCCCCTCCTACAAGCAGTACTTC. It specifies CSARTPSYKQYF.

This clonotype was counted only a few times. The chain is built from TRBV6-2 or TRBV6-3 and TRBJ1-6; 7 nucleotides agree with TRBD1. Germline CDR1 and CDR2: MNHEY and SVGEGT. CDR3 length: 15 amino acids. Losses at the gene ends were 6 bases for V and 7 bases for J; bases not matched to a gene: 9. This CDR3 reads CASSRQGLRNSPLHF. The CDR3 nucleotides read TGTGCCAGCAGCCGACAGGGACTTCGGAATTCACCCCTCCACTTT.

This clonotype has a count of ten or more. The CDR3 region is CASSPDRATEAFF. DNA for the CDR3: TGTGCCAGCAGCCCCGACCGGGCCACTGAAGCTTTCTTT. The chain employs TRBV11-2 and TRBJ1-1; D unresolved. The germline CDR1 and CDR2 sequences are SGHAT and FQNNGV. The CDR3 totals 13 residues. With 5 bases removed from V and 4 bases from J, the gap between germline ends came to 11 bases. The variable domain in full, completed from reference TRBV11-2 and TRBJ1-1, reads EAGVAQSPRYKIIEKRQSVAFWCNPISGHATLYWYQQILGQGPKLLIQFQNNGVVDDSQLPKDRFSAERLKGVDSTLKIQPAKLEDSAVYLCASSPDRATEAFFGQGTRLTVV.

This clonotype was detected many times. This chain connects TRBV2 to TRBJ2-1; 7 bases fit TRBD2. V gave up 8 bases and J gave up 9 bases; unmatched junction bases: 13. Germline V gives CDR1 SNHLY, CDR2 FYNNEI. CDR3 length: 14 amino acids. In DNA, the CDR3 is TGTGCCAGCTCAGTAGGGCTAGCGGTCGGTGAGCAGTTCTTC. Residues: CASSVGLAVGEQFF.

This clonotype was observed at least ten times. The CDR3 sequence is CASSPRTGSSYEQYF. The CDR3 DNA is TGCGCCAGCAGCCCGAGGACAGGGAGCTCCTACGAGCAGTACTTC. V usage is TRBV5-1 and J usage is TRBJ2-7, with 8 bases fitting TRBD1. In germline, CDR1 is SGHRS, CDR2 YFSETQ. This CDR3 region has 15 residues. V lost 4 bases, J lost 0 bases, and 6 bases stayed unmatched.

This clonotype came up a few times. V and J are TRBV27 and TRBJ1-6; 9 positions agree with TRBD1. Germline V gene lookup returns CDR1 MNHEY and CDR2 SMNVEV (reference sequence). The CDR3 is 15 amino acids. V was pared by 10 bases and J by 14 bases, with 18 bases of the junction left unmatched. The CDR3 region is CATAQEGQGPWTLHF. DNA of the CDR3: TGTGCCACCGCCCAGGAGGGACAGGGTCCTTGGACCCTCCACTTT.

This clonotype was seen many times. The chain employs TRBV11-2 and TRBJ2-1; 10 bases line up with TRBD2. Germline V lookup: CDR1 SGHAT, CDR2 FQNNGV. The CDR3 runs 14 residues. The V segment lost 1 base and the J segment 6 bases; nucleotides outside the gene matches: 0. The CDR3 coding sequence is TGTGCCAGCAGCTTAGCTAGCGGGAGCAATGAGCAGTTCTTC. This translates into CASSLASGSNEQFF. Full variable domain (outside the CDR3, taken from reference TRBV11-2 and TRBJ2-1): EAGVAQSPRYKIIEKRQSVAFWCNPISGHATLYWYQQILGQGPKLLIQFQNNGVVDDSQLPKDRFSAERLKGVDSTLKIQPAKLEDSAVYLCASSLASGSNEQFFGPGTRLTVL.

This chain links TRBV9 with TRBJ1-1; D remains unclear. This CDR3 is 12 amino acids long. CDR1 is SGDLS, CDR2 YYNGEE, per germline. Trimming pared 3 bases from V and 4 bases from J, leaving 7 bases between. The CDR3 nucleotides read TGTGCCAGCAGCGCCCTAACCACTGAAGCTTTCTTT. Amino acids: CASSALTTEAFF. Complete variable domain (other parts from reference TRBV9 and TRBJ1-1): DSGVTQTPKHLITATGQRVTLRCSPRSGDLSVYWYQQSLDQGLQFLIQYYNGEERAKGNILERFSAQQFPDLHSELNLSSLELGDSALYFCASSALTTEAFFGQGTRLTVV.

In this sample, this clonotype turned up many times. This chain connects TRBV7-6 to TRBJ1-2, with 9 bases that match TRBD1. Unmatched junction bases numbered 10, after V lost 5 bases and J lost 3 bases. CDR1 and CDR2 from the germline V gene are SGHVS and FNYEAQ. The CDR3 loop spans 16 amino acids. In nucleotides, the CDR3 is TGTGCCAGCAGCCCATATACAGGGGGCGAAGACTATGGCTACACCTTC. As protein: CASSPYTGGEDYGYTF.

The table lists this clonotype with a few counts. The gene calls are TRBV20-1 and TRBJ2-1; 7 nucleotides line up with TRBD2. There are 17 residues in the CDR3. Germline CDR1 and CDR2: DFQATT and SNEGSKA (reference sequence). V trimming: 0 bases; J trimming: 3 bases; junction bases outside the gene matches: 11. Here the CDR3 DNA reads TGCAGTGCTAGAGACGGACCCGGGGAGGGGAGCTACAATGAGCAGTTCTTC. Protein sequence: CSARDGPGEGSYNEQFF.

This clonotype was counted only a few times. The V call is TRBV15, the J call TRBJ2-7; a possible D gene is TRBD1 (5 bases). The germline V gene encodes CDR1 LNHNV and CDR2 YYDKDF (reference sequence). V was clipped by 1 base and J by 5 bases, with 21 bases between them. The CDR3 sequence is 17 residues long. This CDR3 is CATSRVWGALNENEQYF. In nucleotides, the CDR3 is TGTGCCACCAGCAGAGTTTGGGGCGCGTTGAATGAGAACGAGCAGTACTTC.

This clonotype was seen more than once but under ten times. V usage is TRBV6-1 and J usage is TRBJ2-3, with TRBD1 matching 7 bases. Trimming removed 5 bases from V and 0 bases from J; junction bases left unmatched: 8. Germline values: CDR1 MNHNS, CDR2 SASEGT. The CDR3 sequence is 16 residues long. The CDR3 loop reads CASSLNPGQSTDTQYF. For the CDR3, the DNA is TGTGCCAGCAGTTTAAACCCGGGACAGAGCACAGATACGCAGTATTTT.